This T cell receptor beta chain was sequenced during a study of OX40 agonist ivuxolimab in advanced cancers. Study information: Past anti-PD-1, anti-PD-L1 or anti-CTLA-4 therapy was accepted, and 30% to 50% had received some. Study conclusions and caveats: The study observed clonal expansion of CD4+ and CD8+ blood T cells by week 6 at 0.1 to 3.0 mg/kg. More expanded clones were found, on average, in CD8+ than in CD4+ T cells. The work left the antigen specificity of expanded peripheral T cells undetermined.

As for this clone: What it recognizes is unknown.

CDR3 length: 16 amino acids. Trimming cost V 3 bases and J 7 bases; bases outside gene matches: 12. CDR1 and CDR2 from the germline V gene are SEHNR and FQNEAQ (reference sequence). Sequenced by immunoSEQ multiplex PCR; TCRdb stores in-frame clones only, minus some. The repertoire holds about 42,000 clones, with approximately 90% as singletons. V usage is TRBV7-9 and J usage is TRBJ1-2, with 9 bases that match TRBD1. The material sequenced was CD4+ or CD8+ T cells sorted from blood, taken in a trial of the OX40 agonist ivuxolimab. The sequence was collected from an adult with an advanced solid tumor such as melanoma, head and neck, liver or kidney cancer. As DNA, the CDR3 is TGTGCCAGCAGCTTCGGTCCGCCGGGACAGGGATCTGGCTACACCTTC. It yields the protein CASSFGPPGQGSGYTF.